Sequencing of this T cell receptor beta chain was carried out in a study of shared clonotypes between healthy human individuals. On this clone: Its antigen is unidentified.

CD45RO-negative, CCR7-positively selected cells formed the naive CD8 fraction, excluding terminally differentiated effector memory CD45RA+ cells. Adult donors, all healthy and HIV-negative, had no recent acute infections or vaccinations. Genomic DNA from each subset was divided evenly over several immunoSEQ plates. Authors' processing steps: ImmunoSEQ supplied junction-only sequences lacking quality scores, so filtering was different. The method was immunoSEQ multiplex PCR; TCRdb's version includes in-frame clones alone and lacks a portion of them. Clone size and the V and J calls come from that table; the DNA yielded D and trimming. The profile shows 550,000 to 750,000 clones, over 95% of them singletons. Study-level results: Non-shared clonotypes were found to have lower generation probabilities than the clonotypes that were shared by all four of the sorted-subset donors.

V was trimmed by 1 base and J by 1 base, leaving 8 bases between them. The CDR3 loop spans 15 amino acids. Looked up from germline, CDR1 is SGHDN and CDR2 is FVKESK. The receptor was derived from a woman aged 25 to 39 in good health. The sequenced sample consisted of naive CD8+ T cells sorted from blood. This chain links TRBV14 with TRBJ1-3, with D unclear. CDR3 sequence: CASSQASGSGNTIYF. CDR3 sequence (DNA): TGTGCCAGCAGCCAAGCATCCGGGTCTGGAAACACCATATATTTT.